Below, 15 T cell receptor beta chains from the same sample are listed, as sequenced in a study of T cell repertoires in cytomegalovirus infection. TCRdb re-derived calls from the reads in MiXCR, one entry per CDR3 protein. Of hundreds of thousands of distinct CDR3 sequences listed, less than 40% are singletons. The sequencing sample was made of PBMCs. The source of these receptors is a human donor in good health (CMV status not recorded). Some clones in this sample may be carry-over from other donors' samples.

This clonotype was recorded at least ten times. The chain joins TRBV11-2 to TRBJ2-7; the D gene is possibly TRBD1 (5 bases). The CDR3 consists of 15 residues. Germline V gene lookup returns CDR1 SGHAT and CDR2 FQNNGV. Trimming pared 3 bases from V and 4 bases from J, leaving 16 bases between. Here the CDR3 DNA reads TGTGCCAGCAGCTTCAGACAGACCAATAATTACGAGCAGTACTTC. Its translation: CASSFRQTNNYEQYF.

This clonotype was counted between two and nine times. The genes are TRBV7-9 and TRBJ1-4, with 7 bases identical to TRBD1. The junction had 9 bases not matched to a gene; V was cut back by 5 bases and J by 6 bases. Germline V gives CDR1 SEHNR, CDR2 FQNEAQ (reference sequence). The CDR3 extends over 15 amino acids. The CDR3 reads CASSARTGVDEKLFF. CDR3 nucleotide sequence: TGTGCCAGCAGCGCCCGGACAGGAGTGGATGAAAAACTGTTTTTT.

This clonotype appeared many times. This chain links TRBV7-9 with TRBJ1-5; 8 nucleotides align to TRBD1. The germline V gene has CDR1 SEHNR and CDR2 FQNEAQ (reference sequence). V was pared by 5 bases and J by 2 bases, with 5 bases of the junction left unmatched. The CDR3 has 15 amino acids. The CDR3 region has the DNA TGTGCCAGCAGCCAGACAGGGGTAGGCAATCAGCCCCAGCATTTT. Translation gives CASSQTGVGNQPQHF.

V is TRBV28 and J is TRBJ2-3, with D perhaps TRBD1 (5 bases). CDR1 and CDR2 (germline): MDHEN, SYDVKM. This CDR3 has 16 amino acids. Between the trimmed V and J ends, which lost 4 bases and 2 bases, there was a span of 16 bases. The CDR3 sequence: CASSSSGKSYTDTQYF. For the CDR3, the DNA is TGTGCCAGCAGTTCGTCAGGGAAGTCCTACACAGATACGCAGTATTTT.

The genes are TRBV29-1 and TRBJ2-2; the D is unclear. V was clipped by 5 bases and J by 1 base, with 11 bases between them. CDR1 is SQVTM, CDR2 ANQGSEA, per germline. This CDR3 has 14 amino acids. DNA of the CDR3: TGCAGCGTTTTTGAGCCAGGGAACACCGGGGAGCTGTTTTTT. As protein: CSVFEPGNTGELFF.

The V gene is TRBV28, the J gene TRBJ2-7; D may correspond to TRBD1 or TRBD2 (5 bases each). Germline V gene lookup returns CDR1 MDHEN and CDR2 SYDVKM. The V gene lost 3 bases and the J gene lost 1 base, with 28 bases spanning the gap. The CDR3 totals 20 residues. CDR3 loop: CASSFNPTTGRSRGSYEQYF. DNA of the CDR3: TGTGCCAGCAGTTTCAATCCCACGACGGGACGGAGTAGGGGTTCCTACGAGCAGTACTTC.

This clonotype was recorded many times. The genes are TRBV7-8 and TRBJ1-1; 7 nucleotides line up with TRBD1. Per germline, CDR1 SGHVS and CDR2 FQNEAQ. The junction had 4 bases not matched to a gene; V was cut back by 5 bases and J by 4 bases. This CDR3 is built from 13 residues. CDR3 sequence reads: CASSPTGFTEAFF. In nucleotides, the CDR3 is TGTGCCAGCAGCCCGACAGGGTTCACTGAAGCTTTCTTT.

This clonotype was detected a few times. The genes are TRBV7-3 and TRBJ1-1, with D hard to call. The CDR3 has 15 amino acids. V lost 2 bases and J lost 4, with 14 bases in between. Germline CDR1 reads SGHTA; CDR2 reads FQGTGA. The CDR3: CASSLQAASGTEAFF. The CDR3 DNA follows: TGTGCCAGCAGCTTACAGGCAGCTTCGGGCACTGAAGCTTTCTTT.

The CDR3 reads CASRALGRGSSYEQYF. The CDR3 DNA is TGTGCCAGCAGGGCCCTCGGTCGCGGGAGCTCCTACGAGCAGTACTTC. The V call is TRBV6-1, the J call TRBJ2-7; 7 bases fit TRBD2. Trimming cost V 6 bases and J 0 bases; bases outside gene matches: 11. This CDR3 has 16 residues. Germline-derived CDR1 and CDR2 are MNHNS and SASEGT.

This clonotype was found a few times. The chain recombines TRBV6-6 with TRBJ1-1, with D tentatively TRBD1 (6 bases). This CDR3 spans 15 amino acids. Germline V gives CDR1 MNHNY, CDR2 SVGAGI (reference sequence). Trimming took off 7 bases at V and 1 base at J, with 16 bases between the two ends. CDR3 DNA sequence: TGTGCCAGCATCCGAACAGGGATTCGGAACACTGAAGCTTTCTTT. Translation: CASIRTGIRNTEAFF.

This chain links TRBV20-1 with TRBJ1-5, with TRBD1 as a possible D gene (5 bases). V lost 4 bases, J lost 6 bases, and 13 bases lay in between. Germline V gene data show CDR1 as DFQATT and CDR2 as SNEGSKA (reference sequence). This CDR3 is 13 amino acids long. This CDR3 is CSANSRAGQPQHF. CDR3 bases: TGCAGTGCTAATTCCAGGGCGGGTCAGCCCCAGCATTTT.

This rearrangement joins TRBV28 to TRBJ2-7, with unresolved D. This CDR3 has 15 residues. Trimming took off 5 bases at V and 0 bases at J, with 14 bases between the two ends. Germline V CDR1 and CDR2: MDHEN, SYDVKM. CDR3 region: CASSRLRLISYEQYF. CDR3 DNA sequence: TGTGCCAGCAGTCGCCTGCGGTTAATCTCCTACGAGCAGTACTTC.

This clonotype has a count of ten or more. The CDR3 DNA is TGTGCCAGCAGTTTACGGAGTCGCCCTGAAGCTTTCTTT. Translating it yields CASSLRSRPEAFF. This chain uses TRBV28 with TRBJ1-1; D gene unclear. Germline CDR1 reads MDHEN; CDR2 reads SYDVKM. V lost 2 bases and J lost 6, with 10 bases in between. CDR3 length: 13 residues. The entire variable domain, with the rest obtained from reference TRBV28 and TRBJ1-1, is as follows: DVKVTQSSRYLVKRTGEKVFLECVQDMDHENMFWYRQDPGLGLRLIYFSYDVKMKEKGDIPEGYSVSREKKERFSLILESASTNQTSMYLCASSLRSRPEAFFGQGTRLTVV.

V and J are TRBV4-1 and TRBJ1-1; the D gene is possibly TRBD1 (5 bases). V lost 0 bases and J lost 0, with 5 bases in between. CDR1 and CDR2 from the germline V gene are MGHRA and YSYEKL. The CDR3 extends over 14 amino acids. The CDR3 coding sequence is TGCGCCAGCAGCCAAGAGGACATGAACACTGAAGCTTTCTTT. Encoded protein: CASSQEDMNTEAFF.

This chain joins TRBV7-9 and TRBJ2-3, with 7 bases identical to TRBD2. The CDR3 covers 16 residues. Germline V gene sequence: CDR1 SEHNR, CDR2 FQNEAQ (reference sequence). V shed 6 bases, J shed 0 bases, and the junction held 9 bases outside the gene matches. The CDR3 is CASSFSPGGSTDTQYF. CDR3 DNA: TGTGCCAGCAGTTTTAGCCCGGGGGGTAGCACAGATACGCAGTATTTT.